The sequence of this T cell receptor beta chain was determined in a study of regulatory T cells in long-lasting Graves disease. Study observations and caveats: Persistent disease exhibited a predilection for TRBV28, TRBJ1-2 and TRBJ2-5.

This clonotype came up many times. Antigen unknown. Time point of the sample: persistent/refractory GD, antithyroid drugs over 5 years with positive TRAb. PBMC-derived RNA was used for the TCR library. EDTA tubes collected roughly 10 milliliters of peripheral blood. Construction of TCR beta libraries relied on iRepertoire HTBI primers and on Arm-PCR targeting CDR3 regions. TCRdb recomputed calls from the multiplex PCR reads with MiXCR, one row per CDR3 protein. The sample consists of roughly 430,000 distinct CDR3 sequences, under 25% of them appearing once. The V end lost 3 bases, the J end lost 5 bases, and 16 bases lay between the germline ends. Looked up from germline, CDR1 is SNHLY and CDR2 is FYNNEI. The CDR3 runs to 15 residues.

The V and J genes are TRBV2 and TRBJ2-5; D assignment may be TRBD1 or TRBD2 (5 bases each). This receptor was obtained from a female donor with Graves disease. Sequences were derived from peripheral blood mononuclear cells (PBMCs), sampled when the disease was refractory, from a patient treated with antithyroid drugs. The CDR3 spells CASSDGAGTSETQYF. CDR3 DNA sequence: TGTGCCAGCAGTGACGGGGCGGGTACCAGCGAGACCCAGTACTTC.